The 8 T cell receptor beta chains below all came from one sample that was sequenced in a study of human T cells and chemical hapten exposure. The time point denotes: patch test 2, 6 weeks after DPC sensitization. Treatment: therapeutic diphenylcyclopropenone sensitization with weekly scalp DPC. TCRdb redid the calling of the RACE reads with MiXCR, one entry per CDR3 protein. The table includes more than 75,000 distinct CDR3 sequences, approximately 9.3% detected once. Source: whole blood, taken in connection with sensitization to the hapten diphenylcyclopropenone (DPC). These receptors were obtained from a woman between 40 and 55 years old with alopecia areata. Some clones in this sample may be carry-over from other donors' samples.

For the CDR3, the DNA is TGCGCCAGCAGCTTGGTAAGGCGGTCCCGTGAGACCCAGTACTTC. Amino acids: CASSLVRRSRETQYF. The chain has TRBV5-1 and TRBJ2-5; D uncertain. The V gene lost 0 bases and the J gene lost 5 bases, with 14 bases spanning the gap. This CDR3 is 15 amino acids long. Germline CDR1 is SGHRS and CDR2 is YFSETQ.

This clonotype was observed many times. The rearrangement uses TRBV12-3 or TRBV12-4 and TRBJ1-4, with TRBD1 as a possible D gene (5 bases). With 5 bases removed from V and 8 bases from J, the gap between germline ends came to 21 bases. The CDR3 sequence is 16 residues long. DNA of the CDR3: TGTGCCAGCAGTCCTGGGGTGGGGGGATGGAAGGAAAAACTGTTTTTT. As protein: CASSPGVGGWKEKLFF.

The table lists this clonotype with a few counts. This sequence joins TRBV5-1 and TRBJ2-3, with D perhaps assigned TRBD1 or TRBD2 (5 bases each). Germline V gives CDR1 SGHRS, CDR2 YFSETQ. The CDR3 consists of 14 residues. The V gene lost 9 bases and the J gene lost 2 bases, with 16 bases spanning the gap. In nucleotides, the CDR3 is TGCGCCACGGCTTACTCGGGGCACACAGATACGCAGTATTTT. Protein product: CATAYSGHTDTQYF.

This clonotype was found a few times. This sequence joins TRBV11-3 and TRBJ2-1; TRBD1 might be the D (6 bases). Germline lookup yields CDR1 SGHNT and CDR2 YENEEA. The ends were cut back, 1 base at V and 4 bases at J, with 11 bases in the middle. The CDR3 loop spans 15 amino acids. The CDR3 is CASSLGRGGYNEQFF. CDR3 DNA: TGTGCCAGCAGCTTAGGCAGGGGTGGTTACAATGAGCAGTTCTTC. Filled out from reference TRBV11-3 and TRBJ2-1, the complete variable domain reads EAGVVQSPRYKIIEKKQPVAFWCNPISGHNTLYWYLQNLGQGPELLIRYENEEAVDDSQLPKDRFSAERLKGVDSTLKIQPAELGDSAVYLCASSLGRGGYNEQFFGPGTRLTVL.

This clonotype has just a few counts. V and J are TRBV6-2 or TRBV6-3 and TRBJ2-7, with 8 bases identical to TRBD1. With V trimmed by 4 bases and J by 1 base, 3 bases remained unmatched. CDR1 is MNHEY, CDR2 SVGEGT, per germline. CDR3 length equals 14 residues. For the CDR3, the DNA is TGTGCCAGCAGTTCACAGGGGGATTCCTACGAGCAGTACTTC. This translates into CASSSQGDSYEQYF.

This clonotype has more than one count but fewer than ten. This chain joins TRBV5-1 and TRBJ2-1; 9 positions agree with TRBD2. V was pared by 0 bases and J by 7 bases, with 5 bases of the junction left unmatched. The CDR3 consists of 15 residues. The germline V gene has CDR1 SGHRS and CDR2 YFSETQ. The CDR3 here is CASSLAGSGRNEQFF. The CDR3 DNA sequence: TGCGCCAGCAGCTTGGCGGGTAGCGGGAGAAATGAGCAGTTCTTC.

CDR3 loop: CSVGPDGNNQPQHF. DNA of the CDR3: TGCAGCGTGGGCCCGGACGGAAACAATCAGCCCCAGCATTTT. The V call is TRBV29-1, the J call TRBJ1-5; no definite D call. V lost 6 bases and J lost 3, with 15 bases in between. The germline gives CDR1 SQVTM, CDR2 ANQGSEA. CDR3 length: 14 residues. Using reference TRBV29-1 and TRBJ1-5 for the parts outside the CDR3, the full variable domain is SAVISQKPSRDICQRGTSLTIQCQVDSQVTMMFWYRQQPGQSLTLIATANQGSEATYESGFVIDKFPISRPNLTFSTLTVSNMSPEDSSIYLCSVGPDGNNQPQHFGDGTRLSIL.

The chain carries TRBV9 and TRBJ2-1; D is perhaps TRBD2 (5 bases). Trimming took 3 bases from V and 0 from J, leaving 10 bases between them. The germline gives CDR1 SGDLS, CDR2 YYNGEE. This CDR3 region has 15 residues. DNA for the CDR3: TGTGCCAGCAGCGCGGACTTAAGCTCCTACAATGAGCAGTTCTTC. This gives the protein CASSADLSSYNEQFF.